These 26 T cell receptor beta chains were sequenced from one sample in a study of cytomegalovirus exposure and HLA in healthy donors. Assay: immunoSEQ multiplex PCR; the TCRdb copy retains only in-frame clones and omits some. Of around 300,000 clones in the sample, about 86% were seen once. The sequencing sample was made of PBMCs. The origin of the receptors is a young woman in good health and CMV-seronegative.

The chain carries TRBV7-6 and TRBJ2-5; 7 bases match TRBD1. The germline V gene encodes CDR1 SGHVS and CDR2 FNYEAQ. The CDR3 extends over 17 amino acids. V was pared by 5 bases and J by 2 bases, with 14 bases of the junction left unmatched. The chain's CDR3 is CASSRTPTGSGQETQYF. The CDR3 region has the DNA TGTGCCAGCAGCCGAACCCCGACAGGGTCGGGACAAGAGACCCAGTACTTC.

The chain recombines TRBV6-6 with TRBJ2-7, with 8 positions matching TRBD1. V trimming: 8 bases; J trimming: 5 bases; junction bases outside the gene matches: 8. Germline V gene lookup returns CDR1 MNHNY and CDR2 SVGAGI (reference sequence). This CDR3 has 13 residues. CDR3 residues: CASLDPGGDEQYF. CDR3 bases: TGTGCCAGCCTCGACCCAGGGGGCGACGAGCAGTACTTC.

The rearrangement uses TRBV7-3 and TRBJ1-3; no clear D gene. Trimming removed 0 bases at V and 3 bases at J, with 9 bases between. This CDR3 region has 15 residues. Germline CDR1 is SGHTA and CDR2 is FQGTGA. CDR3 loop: CASSLTASVGNTIYF. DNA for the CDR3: TGTGCCAGCAGCTTAACCGCGTCGGTTGGAAACACCATATATTTT.

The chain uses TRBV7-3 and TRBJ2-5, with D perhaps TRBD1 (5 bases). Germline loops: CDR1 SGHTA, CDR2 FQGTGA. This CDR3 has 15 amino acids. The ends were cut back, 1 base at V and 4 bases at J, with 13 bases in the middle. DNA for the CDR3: TGTGCCAGCAGCTTAAGCGGCAGGGCATTAGAGACCCAGTACTTC. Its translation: CASSLSGRALETQYF.

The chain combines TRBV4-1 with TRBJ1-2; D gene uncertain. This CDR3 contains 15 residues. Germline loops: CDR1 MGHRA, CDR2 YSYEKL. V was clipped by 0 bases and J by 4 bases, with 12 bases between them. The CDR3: CASSQERYPTYGYTF. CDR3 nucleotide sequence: TGCGCCAGCAGCCAAGAGAGGTACCCGACCTATGGCTACACCTTC.

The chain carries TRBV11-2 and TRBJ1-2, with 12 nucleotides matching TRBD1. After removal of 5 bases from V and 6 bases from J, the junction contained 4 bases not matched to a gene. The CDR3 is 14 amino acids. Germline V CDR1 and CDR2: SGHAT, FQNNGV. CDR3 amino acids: CASSPGQGADGYTF. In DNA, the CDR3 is TGTGCCAGCAGCCCGGGACAGGGGGCGGATGGCTACACCTTC.

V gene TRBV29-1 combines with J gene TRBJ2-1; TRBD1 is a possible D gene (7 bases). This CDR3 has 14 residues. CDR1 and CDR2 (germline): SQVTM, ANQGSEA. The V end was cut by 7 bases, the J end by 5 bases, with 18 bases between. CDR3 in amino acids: CSAQEGARNNEQFF. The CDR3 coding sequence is TGCAGCGCCCAGGAGGGGGCACGCAACAATGAGCAGTTCTTC.

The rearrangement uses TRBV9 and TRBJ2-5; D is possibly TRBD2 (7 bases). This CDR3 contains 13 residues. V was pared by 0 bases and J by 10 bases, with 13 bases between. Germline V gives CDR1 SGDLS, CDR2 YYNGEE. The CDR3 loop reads CASSVAGGGDQYF. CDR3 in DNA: TGTGCCAGCAGCGTAGCGGGGGGCGGGGACCAGTACTTC.

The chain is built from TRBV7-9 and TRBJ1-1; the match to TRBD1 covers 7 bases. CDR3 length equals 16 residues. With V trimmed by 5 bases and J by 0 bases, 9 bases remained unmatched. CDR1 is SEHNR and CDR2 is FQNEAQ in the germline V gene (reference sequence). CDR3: CASSRRGLVMNTEAFF. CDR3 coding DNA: TGTGCCAGCAGCCGAAGGGGGCTAGTGATGAACACTGAAGCTTTCTTT.

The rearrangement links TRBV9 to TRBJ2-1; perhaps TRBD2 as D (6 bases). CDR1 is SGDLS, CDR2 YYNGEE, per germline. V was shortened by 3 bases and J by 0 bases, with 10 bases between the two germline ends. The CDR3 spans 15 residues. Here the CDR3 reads CASSALEGSYNEQFF. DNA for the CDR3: TGTGCCAGCAGCGCCCTGGAGGGCTCCTACAATGAGCAGTTCTTC.

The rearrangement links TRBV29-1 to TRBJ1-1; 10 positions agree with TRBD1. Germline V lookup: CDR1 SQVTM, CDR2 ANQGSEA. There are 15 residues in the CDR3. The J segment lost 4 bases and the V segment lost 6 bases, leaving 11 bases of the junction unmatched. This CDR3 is CSVAGTGDAGTEAFF. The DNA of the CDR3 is TGCAGCGTCGCCGGGACAGGGGATGCAGGCACTGAAGCTTTCTTT.

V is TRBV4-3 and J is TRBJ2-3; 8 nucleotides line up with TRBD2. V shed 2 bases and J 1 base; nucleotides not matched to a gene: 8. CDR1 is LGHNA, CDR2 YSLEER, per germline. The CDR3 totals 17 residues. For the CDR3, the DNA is TGCGCCAGCAGCCAATCCTGGGCGGGGGGCCGCACAGATACGCAGTATTTT. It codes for CASSQSWAGGRTDTQYF.

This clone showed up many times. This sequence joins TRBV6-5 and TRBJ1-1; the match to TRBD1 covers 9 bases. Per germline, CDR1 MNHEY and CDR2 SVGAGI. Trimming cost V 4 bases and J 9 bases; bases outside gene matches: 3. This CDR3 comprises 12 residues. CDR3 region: CASSSDRGKAFF. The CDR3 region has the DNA TGTGCCAGCAGTTCGGACAGGGGTAAAGCTTTCTTT.

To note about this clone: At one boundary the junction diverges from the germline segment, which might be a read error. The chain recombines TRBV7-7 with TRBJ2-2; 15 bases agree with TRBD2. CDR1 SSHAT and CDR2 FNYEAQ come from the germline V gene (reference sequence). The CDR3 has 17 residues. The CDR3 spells CASSMGLAGGNTGELFF. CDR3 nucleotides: TGTGCTAGCAGCATGGGACTAGCGGGAGGTAACACCGGGGAGCTGTTTTTT.

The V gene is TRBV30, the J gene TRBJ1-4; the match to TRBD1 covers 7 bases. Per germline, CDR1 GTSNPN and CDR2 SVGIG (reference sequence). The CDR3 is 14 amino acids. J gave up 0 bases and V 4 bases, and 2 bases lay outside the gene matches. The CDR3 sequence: CAWTTGATNEKLFF. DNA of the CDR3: TGTGCCTGGACTACAGGGGCAACTAATGAAAAACTGTTTTTT.

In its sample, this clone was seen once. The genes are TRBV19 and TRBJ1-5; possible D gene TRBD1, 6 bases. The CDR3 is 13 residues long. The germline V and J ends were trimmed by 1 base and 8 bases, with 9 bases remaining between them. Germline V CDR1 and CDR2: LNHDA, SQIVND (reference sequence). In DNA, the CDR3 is TGTGCCAGTAGTATAGCAGGGGCAGAGCCCCAGCATTTT. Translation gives CASSIAGAEPQHF.

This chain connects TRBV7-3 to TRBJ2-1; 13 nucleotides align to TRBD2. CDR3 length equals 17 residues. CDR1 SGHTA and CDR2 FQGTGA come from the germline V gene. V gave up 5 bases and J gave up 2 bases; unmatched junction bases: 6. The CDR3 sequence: CASSPGGLAGPYNEQFF. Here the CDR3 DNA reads TGTGCCAGCAGCCCCGGGGGACTAGCGGGGCCCTACAATGAGCAGTTCTTC.

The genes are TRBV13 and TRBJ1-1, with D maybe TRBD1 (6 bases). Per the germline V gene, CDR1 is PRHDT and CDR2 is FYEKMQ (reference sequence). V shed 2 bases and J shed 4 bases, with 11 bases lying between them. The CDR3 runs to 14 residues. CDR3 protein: CASSLTGRATEAFF. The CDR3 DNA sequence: TGTGCCAGCAGCTTAACAGGGAGGGCCACTGAAGCTTTCTTT.

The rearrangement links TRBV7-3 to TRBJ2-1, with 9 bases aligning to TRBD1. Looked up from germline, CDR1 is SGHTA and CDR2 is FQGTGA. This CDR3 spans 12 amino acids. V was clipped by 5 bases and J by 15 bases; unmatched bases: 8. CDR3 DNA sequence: TGTGCCAGCAGCACCACCGGGACAGGGTTGTTCTTC. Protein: CASSTTGTGLFF.

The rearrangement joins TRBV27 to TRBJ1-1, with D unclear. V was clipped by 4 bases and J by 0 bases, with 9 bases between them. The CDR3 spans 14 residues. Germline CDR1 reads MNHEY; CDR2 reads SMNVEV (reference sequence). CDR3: CASSSLLMNTEAFF. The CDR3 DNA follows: TGTGCCAGCAGTTCCCTCCTTATGAACACTGAAGCTTTCTTT.

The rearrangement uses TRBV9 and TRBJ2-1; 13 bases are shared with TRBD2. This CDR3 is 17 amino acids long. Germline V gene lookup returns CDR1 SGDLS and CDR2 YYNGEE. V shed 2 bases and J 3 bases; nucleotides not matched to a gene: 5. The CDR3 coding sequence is TGTGCCAGCAGCGTCCGGACTAGCGGGGGACACTACAATGAGCAGTTCTTC. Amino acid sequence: CASSVRTSGGHYNEQFF.

CDR3 sequence: CAWSVRGYTGELFF. CDR3 sequence (DNA): TGTGCCTGGAGTGTACGCGGTTACACCGGGGAGCTGTTTTTT. The chain joins TRBV30 to TRBJ2-2, with unresolved D. The germline CDR1 and CDR2 sequences are GTSNPN and SVGIG (reference sequence). This CDR3 comprises 14 residues. V was trimmed by 0 bases and J by 3 bases, leaving 8 bases between them.

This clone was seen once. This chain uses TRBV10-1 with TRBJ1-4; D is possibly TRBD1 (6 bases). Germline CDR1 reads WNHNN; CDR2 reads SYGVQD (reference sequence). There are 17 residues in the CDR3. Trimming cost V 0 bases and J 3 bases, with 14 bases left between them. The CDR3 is CASSESGHLDSNEKLFF. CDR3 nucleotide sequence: TGCGCCAGCAGTGAGTCGGGACACCTTGATTCTAATGAAAAACTGTTTTTT.

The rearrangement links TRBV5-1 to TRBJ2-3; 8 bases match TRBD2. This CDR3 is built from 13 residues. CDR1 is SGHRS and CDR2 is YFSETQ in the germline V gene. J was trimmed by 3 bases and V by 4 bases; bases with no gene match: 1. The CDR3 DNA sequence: TGCGCCAGCAGCCCGGGGGGGACAGATACGCAGTATTTT. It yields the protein CASSPGGTDTQYF.

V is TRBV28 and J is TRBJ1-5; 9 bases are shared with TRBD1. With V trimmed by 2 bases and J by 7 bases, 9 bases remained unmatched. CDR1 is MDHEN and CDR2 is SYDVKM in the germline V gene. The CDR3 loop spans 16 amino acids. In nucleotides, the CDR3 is TGTGCCAGCAGTTTACTACCGGGACAGGGAGGACAGCCCCAGCATTTT. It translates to CASSLLPGQGGQPQHF.

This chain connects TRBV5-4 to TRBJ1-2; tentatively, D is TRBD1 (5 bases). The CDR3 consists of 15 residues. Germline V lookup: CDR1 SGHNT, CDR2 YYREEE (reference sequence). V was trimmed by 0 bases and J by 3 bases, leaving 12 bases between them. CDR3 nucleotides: TGTGCCAGCAGCTTGGATCCAGGGATCGACTATGGCTACACCTTC. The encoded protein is CASSLDPGIDYGYTF.